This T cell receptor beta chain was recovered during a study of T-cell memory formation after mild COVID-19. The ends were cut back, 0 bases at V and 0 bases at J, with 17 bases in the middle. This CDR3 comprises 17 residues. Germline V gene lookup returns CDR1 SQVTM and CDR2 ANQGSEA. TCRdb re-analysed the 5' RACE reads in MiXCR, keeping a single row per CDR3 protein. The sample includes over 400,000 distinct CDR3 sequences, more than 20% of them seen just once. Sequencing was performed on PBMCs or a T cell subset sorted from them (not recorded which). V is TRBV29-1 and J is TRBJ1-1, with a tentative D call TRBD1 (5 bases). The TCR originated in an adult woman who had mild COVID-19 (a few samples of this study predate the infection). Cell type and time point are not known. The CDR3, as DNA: TGCAGCGTTGAAGAAGTCGGGGCAGGCGTCATGAACACTGAAGCTTTCTTT. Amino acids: CSVEEVGAGVMNTEAFF.